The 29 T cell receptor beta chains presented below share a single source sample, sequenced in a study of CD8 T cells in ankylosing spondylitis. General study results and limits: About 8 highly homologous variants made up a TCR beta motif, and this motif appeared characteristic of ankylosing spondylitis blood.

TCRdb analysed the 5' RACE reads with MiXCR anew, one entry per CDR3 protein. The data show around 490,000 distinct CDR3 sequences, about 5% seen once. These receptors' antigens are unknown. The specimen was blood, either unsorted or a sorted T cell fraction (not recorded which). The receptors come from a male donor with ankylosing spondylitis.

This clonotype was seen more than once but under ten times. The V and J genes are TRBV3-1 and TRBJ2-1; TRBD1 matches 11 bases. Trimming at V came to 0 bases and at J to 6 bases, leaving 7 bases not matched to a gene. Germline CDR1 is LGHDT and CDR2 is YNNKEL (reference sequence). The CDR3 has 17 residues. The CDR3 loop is CASSQDPGQGALNEQFF. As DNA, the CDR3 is TGTGCCAGCAGCCAAGATCCCGGACAGGGGGCCCTCAATGAGCAGTTCTTC.

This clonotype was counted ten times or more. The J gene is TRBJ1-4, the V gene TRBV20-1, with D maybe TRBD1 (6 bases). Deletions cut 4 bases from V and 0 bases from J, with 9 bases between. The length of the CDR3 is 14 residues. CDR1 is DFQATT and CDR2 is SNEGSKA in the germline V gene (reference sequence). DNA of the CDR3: TGCAGTGCTAAGCCAGGGGCAACTAATGAAAAACTGTTTTTT. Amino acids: CSAKPGATNEKLFF.

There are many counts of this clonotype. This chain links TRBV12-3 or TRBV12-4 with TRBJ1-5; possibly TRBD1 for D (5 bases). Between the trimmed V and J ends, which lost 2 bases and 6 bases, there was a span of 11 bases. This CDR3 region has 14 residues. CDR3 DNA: TGTGCCAGCAGTTTAAGGCAGGGCGGTCAGCCCCAGCATTTT. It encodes CASSLRQGGQPQHF.

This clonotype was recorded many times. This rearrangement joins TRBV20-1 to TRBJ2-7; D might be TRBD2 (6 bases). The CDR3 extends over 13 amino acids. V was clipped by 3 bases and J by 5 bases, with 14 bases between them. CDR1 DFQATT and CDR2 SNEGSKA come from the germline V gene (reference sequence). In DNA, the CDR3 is TGCAGTGCTAGTAAGACTAGTAGCAACGAGCAGTACTTC. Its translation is CSASKTSSNEQYF.

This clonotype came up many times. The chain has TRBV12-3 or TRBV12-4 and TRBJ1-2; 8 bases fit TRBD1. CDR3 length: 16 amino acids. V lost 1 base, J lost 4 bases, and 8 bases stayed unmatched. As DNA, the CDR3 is TGTGCCAGCAGTTTAGGGAACAGGGGGGTTCGCTATGGCTACACCTTC. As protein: CASSLGNRGVRYGYTF.

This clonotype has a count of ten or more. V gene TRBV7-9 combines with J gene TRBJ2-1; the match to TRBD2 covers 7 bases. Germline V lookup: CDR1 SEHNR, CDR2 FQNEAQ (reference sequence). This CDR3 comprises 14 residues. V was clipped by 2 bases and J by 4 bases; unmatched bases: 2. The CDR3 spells CASSLSSGYNEQFF. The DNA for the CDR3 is TGTGCCAGCAGCTTAAGTAGCGGGTACAATGAGCAGTTCTTC.

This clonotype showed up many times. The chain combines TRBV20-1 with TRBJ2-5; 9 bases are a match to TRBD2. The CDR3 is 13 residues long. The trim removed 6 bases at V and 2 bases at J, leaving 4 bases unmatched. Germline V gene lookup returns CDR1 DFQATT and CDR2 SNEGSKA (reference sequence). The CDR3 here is CSARLAAQETQYF. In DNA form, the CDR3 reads TGCAGTGCCAGACTAGCGGCTCAAGAGACCCAGTACTTC.

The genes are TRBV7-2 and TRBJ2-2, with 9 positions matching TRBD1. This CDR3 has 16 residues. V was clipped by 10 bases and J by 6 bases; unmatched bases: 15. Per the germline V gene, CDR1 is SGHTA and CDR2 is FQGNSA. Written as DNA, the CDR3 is TGTGCCATACCCAGTGGGGGACAGGGTATCGCCGGGGAGCTGTTTTTT. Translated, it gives CAIPSGGQGIAGELFF.

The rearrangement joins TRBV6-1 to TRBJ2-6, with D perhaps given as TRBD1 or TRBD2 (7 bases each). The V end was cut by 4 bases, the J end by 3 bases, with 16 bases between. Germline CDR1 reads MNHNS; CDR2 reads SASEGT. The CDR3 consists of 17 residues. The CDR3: CASSGREGANGANVLTF. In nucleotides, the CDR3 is TGTGCCAGCAGTGGAAGGGAGGGGGCTAATGGGGCCAACGTCCTGACTTTC.

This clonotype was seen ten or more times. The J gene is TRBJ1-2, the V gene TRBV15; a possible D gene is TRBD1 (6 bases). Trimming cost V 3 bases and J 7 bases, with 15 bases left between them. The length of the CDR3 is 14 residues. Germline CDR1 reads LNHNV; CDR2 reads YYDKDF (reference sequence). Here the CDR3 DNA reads TGTGCCACCAGCAGGGCCGGGACACAGCGTGGCTACACCTTC. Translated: CATSRAGTQRGYTF.

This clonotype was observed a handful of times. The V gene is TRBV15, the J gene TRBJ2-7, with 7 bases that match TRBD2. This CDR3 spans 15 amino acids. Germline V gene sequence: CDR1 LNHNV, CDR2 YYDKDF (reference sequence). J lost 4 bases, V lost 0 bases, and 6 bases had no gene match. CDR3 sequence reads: CATSRDPREAYEQYF. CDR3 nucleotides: TGTGCCACCAGCAGAGATCCTCGGGAGGCATACGAGCAGTACTTC.

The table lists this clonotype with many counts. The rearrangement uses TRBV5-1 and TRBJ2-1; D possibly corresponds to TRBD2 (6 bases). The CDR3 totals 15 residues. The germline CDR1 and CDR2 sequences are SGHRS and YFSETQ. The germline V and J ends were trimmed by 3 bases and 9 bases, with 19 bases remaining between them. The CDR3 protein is CASSWGPSGESEQFF. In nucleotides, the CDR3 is TGCGCCAGCAGCTGGGGCCCGTCGGGGGAAAGTGAGCAGTTCTTC. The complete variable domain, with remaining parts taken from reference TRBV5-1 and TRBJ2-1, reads KAGVTQTPRYLIKTRGQQVTLSCSPISGHRSVSWYQQTPGQGLQFLFEYFSETQRNKGNFPGRFSGRQFSNSRSEMNVSTLELGDSALYLCASSWGPSGESEQFFGPGTRLTVL.

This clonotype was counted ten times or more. CDR3 protein: CATSTGTGVGYTF. The CDR3 nucleotides read TGTGCCACCAGCACTGGGACAGGGGTTGGCTACACCTTC. The chain employs TRBV15 and TRBJ1-2; 10 bases agree with TRBD1. CDR1 LNHNV and CDR2 YYDKDF come from the germline V gene (reference sequence). The CDR3 sequence is 13 residues long. J gave up 7 bases and V 4 bases, and 3 bases lay outside the gene matches.

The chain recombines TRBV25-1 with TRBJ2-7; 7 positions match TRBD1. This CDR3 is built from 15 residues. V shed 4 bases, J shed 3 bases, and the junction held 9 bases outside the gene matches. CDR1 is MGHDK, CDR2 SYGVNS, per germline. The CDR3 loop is CASSADRARRYEQYF. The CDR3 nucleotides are TGTGCCAGCAGTGCCGACAGGGCACGGCGCTACGAGCAGTACTTC.

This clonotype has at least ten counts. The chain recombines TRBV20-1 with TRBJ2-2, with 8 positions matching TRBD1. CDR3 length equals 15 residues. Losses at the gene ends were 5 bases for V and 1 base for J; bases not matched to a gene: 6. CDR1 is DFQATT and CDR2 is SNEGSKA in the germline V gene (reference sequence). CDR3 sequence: CSAQDREENTGELFF. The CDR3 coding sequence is TGCAGTGCTCAGGACAGGGAGGAGAACACCGGGGAGCTGTTTTTT.

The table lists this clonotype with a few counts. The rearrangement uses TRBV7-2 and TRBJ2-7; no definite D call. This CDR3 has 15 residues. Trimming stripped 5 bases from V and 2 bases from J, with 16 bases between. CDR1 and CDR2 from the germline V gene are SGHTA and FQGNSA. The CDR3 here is CASSDGFGGAYEQYF. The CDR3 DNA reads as TGTGCCAGCAGCGATGGGTTCGGTGGAGCCTACGAGCAGTACTTC.

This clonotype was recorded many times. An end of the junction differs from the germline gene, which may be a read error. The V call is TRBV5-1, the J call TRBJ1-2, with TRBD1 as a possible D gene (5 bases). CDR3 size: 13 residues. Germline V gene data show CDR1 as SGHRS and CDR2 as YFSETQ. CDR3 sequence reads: CASSSGQNYGYTF. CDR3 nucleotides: TGTGCCAGCTCCTCGGGGCAAAACTATGGCTACACCTTC.

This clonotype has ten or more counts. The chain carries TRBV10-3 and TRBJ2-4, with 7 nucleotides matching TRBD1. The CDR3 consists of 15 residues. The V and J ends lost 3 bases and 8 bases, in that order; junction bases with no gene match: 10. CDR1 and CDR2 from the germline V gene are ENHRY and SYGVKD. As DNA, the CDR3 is TGTGCCATCAGTGAAACAGGGGATAAAATAGACATTCAGTACTTC. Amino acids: CAISETGDKIDIQYF.

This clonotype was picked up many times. DNA of the CDR3: TGTGCCAGCAGTTCGTCTTGGGCCGACGGCTACACCTTC. This sequence encodes CASSSSWADGYTF. The chain has TRBV6-5 and TRBJ1-2, with no clear D. The CDR3 sequence is 13 residues long. V was trimmed by 4 bases and J by 8 bases, leaving 14 bases between them. From germline, CDR1 is MNHEY and CDR2 SVGAGI.

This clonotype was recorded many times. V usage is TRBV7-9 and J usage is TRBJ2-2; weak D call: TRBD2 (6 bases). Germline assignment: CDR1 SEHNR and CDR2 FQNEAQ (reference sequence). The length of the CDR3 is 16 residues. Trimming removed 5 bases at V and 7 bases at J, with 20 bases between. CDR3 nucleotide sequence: TGTGCCAGCAGCCCCCGGGGGAACGGGGGTATCGGGGAGCTGTTTTTT. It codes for CASSPRGNGGIGELFF.

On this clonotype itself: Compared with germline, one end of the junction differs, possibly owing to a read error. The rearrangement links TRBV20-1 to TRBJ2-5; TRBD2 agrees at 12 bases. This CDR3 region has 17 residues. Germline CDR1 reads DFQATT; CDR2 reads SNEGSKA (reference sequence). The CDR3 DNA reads TGCTGTGCTAGCCCACTAGCGGGGGGACTACCCCGGGAGACCCAGTACTTC. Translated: CCASPLAGGLPRETQYF.

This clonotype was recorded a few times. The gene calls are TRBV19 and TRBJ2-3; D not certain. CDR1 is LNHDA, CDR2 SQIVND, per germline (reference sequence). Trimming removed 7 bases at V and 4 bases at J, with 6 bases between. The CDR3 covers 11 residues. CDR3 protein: CASTGPDTQYF. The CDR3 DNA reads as TGTGCCAGTACAGGTCCAGATACGCAGTATTTT.

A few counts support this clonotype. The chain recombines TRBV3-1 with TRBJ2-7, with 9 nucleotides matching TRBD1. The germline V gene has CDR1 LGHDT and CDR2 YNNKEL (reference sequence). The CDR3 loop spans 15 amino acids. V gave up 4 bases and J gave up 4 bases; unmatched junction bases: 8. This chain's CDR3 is CASSRSEDRGYEQYF. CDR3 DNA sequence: TGTGCCAGCAGCCGAAGTGAGGACAGGGGTTACGAGCAGTACTTC.

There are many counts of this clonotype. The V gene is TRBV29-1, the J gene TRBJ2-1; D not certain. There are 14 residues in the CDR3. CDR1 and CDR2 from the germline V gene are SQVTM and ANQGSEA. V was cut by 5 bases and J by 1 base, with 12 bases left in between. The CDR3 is CSVYGFGSYNEQFF. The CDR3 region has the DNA TGCAGCGTTTACGGCTTTGGTTCCTACAATGAGCAGTTCTTC.

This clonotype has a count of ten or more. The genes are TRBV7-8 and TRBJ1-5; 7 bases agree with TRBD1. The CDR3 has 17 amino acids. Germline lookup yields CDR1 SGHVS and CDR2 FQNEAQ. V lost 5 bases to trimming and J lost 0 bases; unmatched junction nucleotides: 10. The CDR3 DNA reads TGTGCCAGCAGCCCAGGGGGGACCCTCCATAGCAATCAGCCCCAGCATTTT. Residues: CASSPGGTLHSNQPQHF. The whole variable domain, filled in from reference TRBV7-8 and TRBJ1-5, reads GAGVSQSPRYKVAKRGQDVALRCDPISGHVSLFWYQQALGQGPEFLTYFQNEAQLDKSGLPSDRFFAERPEGSVSTLKIQRTQQEDSAVYLCASSPGGTLHSNQPQHFGDGTRLSIL.

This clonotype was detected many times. CDR3 DNA sequence: TGTGCCAGCAGTTTCCCCCTCGGGGTGGGGGAGACTGAAGCTTTCTTT. Residues: CASSFPLGVGETEAFF. The chain employs TRBV28 and TRBJ1-1; possibly TRBD1 for D (5 bases). Trimming stripped 3 bases from V and 5 bases from J, with 19 bases between. The CDR3 has 16 amino acids. Looked up from germline, CDR1 is MDHEN and CDR2 is SYDVKM. Using reference TRBV28 and TRBJ1-1 for the parts outside the CDR3, the full variable domain is DVKVTQSSRYLVKRTGEKVFLECVQDMDHENMFWYRQDPGLGLRLIYFSYDVKMKEKGDIPEGYSVSREKKERFSLILESASTNQTSMYLCASSFPLGVGETEAFFGQGTRLTVV.

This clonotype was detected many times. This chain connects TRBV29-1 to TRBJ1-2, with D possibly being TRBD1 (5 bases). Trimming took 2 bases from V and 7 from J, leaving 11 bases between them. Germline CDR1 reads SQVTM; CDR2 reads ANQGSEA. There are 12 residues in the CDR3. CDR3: CSVERGRAGYTF. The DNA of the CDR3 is TGCAGCGTTGAAAGGGGCAGGGCTGGCTACACCTTC.

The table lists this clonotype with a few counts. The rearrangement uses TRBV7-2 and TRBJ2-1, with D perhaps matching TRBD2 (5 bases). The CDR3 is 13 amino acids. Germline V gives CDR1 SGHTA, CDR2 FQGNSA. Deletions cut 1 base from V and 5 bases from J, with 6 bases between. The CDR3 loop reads CASSLEADNEQFF. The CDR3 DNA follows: TGTGCCAGCAGCTTAGAAGCGGACAATGAGCAGTTCTTC.

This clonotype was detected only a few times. The CDR3 reads CATSRDKADSEAFF. The DNA of the CDR3 is TGTGCCACCAGCAGAGATAAGGCGGACAGTGAAGCTTTCTTT. The chain has TRBV15 and TRBJ1-1, with a possible D match to TRBD1 (6 bases). Trimming stripped 0 bases from V and 7 bases from J, with 12 bases between. This CDR3 is built from 14 residues. Germline CDR1 reads LNHNV; CDR2 reads YYDKDF (reference sequence).